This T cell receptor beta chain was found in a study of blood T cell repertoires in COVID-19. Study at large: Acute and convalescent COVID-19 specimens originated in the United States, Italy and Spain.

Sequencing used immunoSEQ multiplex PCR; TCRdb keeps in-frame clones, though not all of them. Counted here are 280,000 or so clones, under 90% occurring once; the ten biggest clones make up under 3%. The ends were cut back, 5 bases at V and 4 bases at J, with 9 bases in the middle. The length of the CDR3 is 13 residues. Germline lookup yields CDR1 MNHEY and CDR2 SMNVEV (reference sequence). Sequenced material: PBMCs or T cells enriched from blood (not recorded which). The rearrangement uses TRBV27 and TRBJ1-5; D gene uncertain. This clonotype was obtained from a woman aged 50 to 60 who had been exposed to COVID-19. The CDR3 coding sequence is TGTGCCAGCAGTCTCCTCCGGAATCAGCCCCAGCATTTT. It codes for CASSLLRNQPQHF.